This section outlines one T cell receptor (beta chain) sequence together with its context. Its antigen is unidentified. These data belong to a study of T cell responses to AZD1222 COVID-19 vaccine. Study-level results: Among AZD1222 vaccinees, only five to seven were seropositive at baseline. Spike-specific TCR breadth and depth were elevated following two AZD1222 doses. As reported, nearly half of all spike-specific TCRs target variant regions that are unmutated. White British ancestry dominated among donors, who included more females, and clonal diversity was possibly underestimated.

Germline CDR1 is MGHDK and CDR2 is SYGVNS. The V end lost 5 bases, the J end lost 3 bases, and 16 bases lay between the germline ends. The CDR3 consists of 16 residues. TCRdb keeps only in-frame clones here, not all; method: immunoSEQ multiplex PCR. Seen here are around 120,000 clones, 90% observed once, and the top ten hold around 7.2%. Source: peripheral blood, taken on day 0 of AZD1222 vaccination. The sequence was obtained from an adult in good health. The rearrangement joins TRBV25-1 to TRBJ1-4, with D uncertain. CDR3 loop: CASSSLRRASNEKLFF. CDR3 in DNA: TGTGCCAGCAGTTCCCTTAGGCGGGCCTCTAATGAAAAACTGTTTTTT.